This T cell receptor beta chain stems from a study of T cell changes during pregnancy in multiple sclerosis. Profiled with immunoSEQ multiplex PCR; TCRdb holds only in-frame clones, not every one. The sample has about 68,000 clones, about 90% seen once. The CDR3 consists of 13 residues. V lost 4 bases, J lost 5 bases, and 9 bases lay in between. Germline values: CDR1 SGHRS, CDR2 YFSETQ. Sample: peripheral blood, taken in the second trimester of pregnancy. The TCR sequence derives from a female donor with multiple sclerosis, enrolled in a pregnancy study. The V call is TRBV5-1, the J call TRBJ2-2, with D possibly TRBD2 on 5 matching bases. The CDR3 sequence is CASSVGLTGELFF. In DNA form, the CDR3 reads TGCGCCAGCAGCGTTGGACTGACCGGGGAGCTGTTTTTT.